This T cell receptor (beta chain) derives from a study of T cell clones after liver transplantation. In the study overall: A pre-transplant mixed lymphocyte reaction with TCRbeta sequencing defined graft-donor-reactive clones followed in post-transplant blood.

The repertoire was sequenced with immunoSEQ multiplex PCR; TCRdb's copy has only in-frame clones and lacks some. The table includes 10,000 or so clones, approximately 80% detected once. This TCR derives from a human patient who received a liver transplant. Some of the T cells may derive from the graft donor. Material: CD8+ T cells from blood, obtained at the 22-month timepoint.

Written as DNA, the CDR3 is TGTGCCAGCAGTCGACCGCTAACAGGGTCCGGGGAGCTGTTTTTT. Translating gives CASSRPLTGSGELFF. The J gene is TRBJ2-2, the V gene TRBV28, with a weak D call TRBD1 (6 bases). Trimming pared 5 bases from V and 6 bases from J, leaving 16 bases between. Looked up from germline, CDR1 is MDHEN and CDR2 is SYDVKM. The CDR3 contains 15 residues. Full variable domain (rest looked up from reference TRBV28 and TRBJ2-2): DVKVTQSSRYLVKRTGEKVFLECVQDMDHENMFWYRQDPGLGLRLIYFSYDVKMKEKGDIPEGYSVSREKKERFSLILESASTNQTSMYLCASSRPLTGSGELFFGEGSRLTVL.